This T cell receptor (beta chain) derives from a study of blood T cell repertoires in COVID-19. As for the study in general: Italy, Spain and the United States were the sources of the convalescent and acute COVID-19 samples. Sources were T cells, B-cell-depleted T cells, or PBMCs; the material itself was cDNA or gDNA.

V shed 5 bases and J shed 9 bases, with 14 bases lying between them. This CDR3 has 14 amino acids. Germline V lookup: CDR1 SGHAT, CDR2 FQNNGV. Under the authors' procedure: Amplification of reference gene primers was used by the study to estimate nucleated cell counts. Generated by immunoSEQ multiplex PCR, the TCRdb table keeps only in-frame clones and is missing some. That table is the source of V, J and clone size, and D and trimming were worked out from the DNA. The sample consists of about 330,000 clones, 75% to 85% of them appearing once. Sample: peripheral blood. The rearrangement joins TRBV11-2 to TRBJ1-6; D unclear. This clonotype originated in a human donor in a cohort sampled during active COVID-19. This CDR3 is CASSHGGWGSPLHF. As DNA, the CDR3 is TGTGCCAGCAGCCACGGAGGGTGGGGTTCACCCCTCCACTTT.